The 20 T cell receptor beta chains reported below all come from one sample, sequenced in a study of CD8+CD57+ T cells in acquired aplastic anemia. TCR beta VDJ combinations and CDR3 sequences were profiled from genomic DNA. TCRdb used MiXCR to reprocess the reads, holding one entry per CDR3 protein. Among 400,000 to 450,000 distinct CDR3 sequences, about 70% were seen once, and the ten largest hold under 5%. The sequenced sample consisted of sorted CD4+, CD8+, or CD8+CD57+ T cells (not recorded which) from PBMCs. These receptor sequences come from a human donor in good health, serving as a control.

This clonotype has a count of ten or more. The V gene is TRBV5-5, the J gene TRBJ2-1; TRBD2 matches at 9 bases. Trimming removed 0 bases from V and 3 bases from J; junction bases left unmatched: 1. The CDR3 is made up of 15 amino acids. The germline CDR1 and CDR2 sequences are SGHKS and YYEKEE (reference sequence). The CDR3 spells CASSLGLADYNEQFF. The CDR3 DNA is TGTGCCAGCAGCTTGGGACTAGCGGACTACAATGAGCAGTTCTTC.

The V gene is TRBV7-2, the J gene TRBJ2-2; D is possibly TRBD1 or TRBD2 (7 bases each). The V and J ends lost 6 bases and 15 bases respectively, with 26 bases between them. The CDR3 consists of 15 residues. Per germline, CDR1 SGHTA and CDR2 FQGNSA. The CDR3 coding sequence is TGTGCCAGCAGTCCCAGTGGGCGGGACAGCGGGGCGGTGTTTTTT. As protein: CASSPSGRDSGAVFF.

V is TRBV19 and J is TRBJ2-5, with 10 nucleotides matching TRBD2. CDR3 size: 15 residues. Germline V gene data show CDR1 as LNHDA and CDR2 as SQIVND (reference sequence). Trimming took 3 bases from V and 3 from J; bases not matched to a gene: 4. The CDR3 reads CASSILAGAKETQYF. For the CDR3, the DNA is TGTGCCAGTAGTATCCTAGCGGGGGCTAAAGAGACCCAGTACTTC.

This clonotype was recorded a few times. V gene TRBV24-1 combines with J gene TRBJ2-1; D is unresolved. The CDR3 has 15 residues. CDR1 is KGHDR and CDR2 is SFDVKD in the germline V gene. Trimming pared 2 bases from V and 2 bases from J, leaving 9 bases between. CDR3 sequence (DNA): TGTGCCACCAGTGATTCCTCCAGGACCTACAATGAGCAGTTCTTC. This sequence encodes CATSDSSRTYNEQFF.

As for this clonotype: One junction end disagrees with the germline gene, perhaps due to a read error. V is TRBV7-3 and J is TRBJ1-6; D may be TRBD1 (6 bases). Germline values: CDR1 SGHTA, CDR2 FQGTGA. The CDR3 length is 13 residues. The CDR3 DNA sequence: TGCGCCAGCAGCTTAACAGGGCCGGACGGCTTCCACTTT. It specifies CASSLTGPDGFHF.

CDR3 protein: CASSERTSGDNDPQYF. CDR3 nucleotide sequence: TGTGCCAGCAGCGAGCGGACTAGCGGGGACAACGATCCCCAGTACTTC. The chain links TRBV7-2 to TRBJ2-5; TRBD2 matches at 12 bases. V gave up 5 bases and J gave up 9 bases; unmatched junction bases: 13. The CDR3 has 16 residues. From germline, CDR1 is SGHTA and CDR2 FQGNSA.

The V and J genes are TRBV19 and TRBJ1-3, with 7 bases identical to TRBD1. The V segment lost 3 bases and the J segment 2 bases; nucleotides outside the gene matches: 10. The CDR3 is made up of 17 amino acids. The V gene's germline CDR1 is LNHDA and CDR2 SQIVND (reference sequence). CDR3 in amino acids: CASSIFHQGVAGNTIYF. CDR3 DNA sequence: TGTGCCAGTAGTATTTTCCATCAGGGGGTGGCTGGAAACACCATATATTTT.

The V gene is TRBV6-6, the J gene TRBJ2-7; D gene uncertain. The germline CDR1 and CDR2 sequences are MNHNY and SVGAGI (reference sequence). The germline V and J ends were trimmed by 2 bases and 3 bases, with 8 bases remaining between them. The CDR3 contains 13 residues. The CDR3 protein is CASSYTARYEQYF. CDR3 sequence (DNA): TGTGCCAGCAGTTACACCGCACGCTACGAGCAGTACTTC.

This chain joins TRBV9 and TRBJ1-6; possible D gene TRBD1, 5 bases. Germline assignment: CDR1 SGDLS and CDR2 YYNGEE. Trimming pared 4 bases from V and 13 bases from J, leaving 18 bases between. CDR3 length: 14 amino acids. The CDR3 DNA follows: TGTGCCAGCAGCCTTGGACAACCCACTTCGCCCCTCCACTTT. It codes for CASSLGQPTSPLHF.

The chain combines TRBV6-5 with TRBJ1-2; no firm D call. CDR3 size: 14 residues. Germline lookup yields CDR1 MNHEY and CDR2 SVGAGI. Trimming stripped 7 bases from V and 1 base from J, with 13 bases between. The CDR3 nucleotides read TGTGCCAGCACCCAAGAGACCGATAACTATGGCTACACCTTC. Encoded protein: CASTQETDNYGYTF.

This clonotype was recorded many times. The gene calls are TRBV19 and TRBJ2-2, with 9 bases identical to TRBD1. The junction had 8 bases not matched to a gene; V was cut back by 4 bases and J by 5 bases. Germline CDR1 is LNHDA and CDR2 is SQIVND (reference sequence). The CDR3 runs to 16 residues. The CDR3 DNA sequence: TGTGCCAGTAGTACCGAGACAGGGGGTAGGACCGGGGAGCTGTTTTTT. Translating it yields CASSTETGGRTGELFF.

Remarks on this clonotype: One end of the junction varies from germline; a read error may be responsible. This chain uses TRBV7-4 with TRBJ2-3; D is unresolved. Matching the DNA end better, TRBJ2-7 makes the J call doubtful. The CDR3 contains 14 residues. Germline-derived CDR1 and CDR2 are SGHVT and SQSDAQ. CDR3 in DNA: TGTGCCACCAGCTGCGGTCGGGTCTCCTACGAGCAGTACTTC. Residues: CATSCGRVSYEQYF.

The chain employs TRBV7-2 and TRBJ2-2, with 10 bases fitting TRBD1. The CDR3 is made up of 15 amino acids. V shed 3 bases and J 17 bases; nucleotides not matched to a gene: 15. Germline V gene sequence: CDR1 SGHTA, CDR2 FQGNSA. This CDR3 reads CASSFGTGVTGYFFF. The CDR3 coding sequence is TGTGCCAGCAGCTTCGGGACAGGGGTAACCGGGTACTTCTTTTTT. Looking up the rest from reference TRBV7-2 and TRBJ2-2 gives the full variable domain: GAGVSQSPSNKVTEKGKDVELRCDPISGHTALYWYRQSLGQGLEFLIYFQGNSAPDKSGLPSDRFSAERTGGSVSTLTIQRTQQEDSAVYLCASSFGTGVTGYFFFGEGSRLTVL.

This clonotype was recorded a few times. The chain carries TRBV24-1 and TRBJ1-6, with 10 bases matching TRBD1. The germline V gene encodes CDR1 KGHDR and CDR2 SFDVKD. V shed 9 bases, J shed 2 bases, and the junction held 6 bases outside the gene matches. The CDR3 contains 16 residues. CDR3 residues: CATPDRGQAYNSPLHF. Here the CDR3 DNA reads TGTGCCACCCCTGACAGGGGGCAGGCCTATAATTCACCCCTCCACTTT.

V usage is TRBV6-2 or TRBV6-3 and J usage is TRBJ2-2; 7 nucleotides align to TRBD2. From germline, CDR1 is MNHEY and CDR2 SVGEGT. The V and J ends lost 7 bases and 0 bases, in that order; junction bases with no gene match: 5. The CDR3 contains 15 residues. CDR3 in amino acids: CASMRLASNTGELFF. The DNA for the CDR3 is TGTGCCAGCATGAGACTAGCTTCGAACACCGGGGAGCTGTTTTTT.

The genes are TRBV9 and TRBJ2-7; D might be TRBD1 or TRBD2, each matching 5 bases. Per the germline V gene, CDR1 is SGDLS and CDR2 is YYNGEE. Trimming stripped 0 bases from V and 11 bases from J, with 21 bases between. The CDR3 totals 15 residues. CDR3 bases: TGTGCCAGCAGCGTAGACGGGGACCCTAGCTACGATAAGTACTTC. It specifies CASSVDGDPSYDKYF.

With regard to this clonotype: Without the conserved terminal phenylalanine or tryptophan, this CDR3 likely stems from a read error. It is unclear where the CDR3 begins or ends on the DNA, so no DNA is shown, and the CDR3 is as TCRdb lists it. The chain carries TRBV7-9 and TRBJ1-2; the D call of TRBD1 is as the table states it, not checked on the DNA. CDR1 SEHNR and CDR2 FQNEAQ come from the germline V gene (reference sequence). Counting both end residues, the CDR3 totals 13 amino acids. The CDR3 here is CATSLGWVYGYGA.

Of note for this clonotype: The CDR3 carries no conserved terminal phenylalanine or tryptophan, so it likely arises from a read error. No DNA is shown, since the ends of the CDR3 on it are uncertain; the CDR3 is the one TCRdb lists. This chain uses TRBV2 with TRBJ1-6; the table's D call of TRBD1 was not tested on the DNA. Germline V gene sequence: CDR1 SNHLY, CDR2 FYNNEI. The CDR3 spans 15 amino acids, including both terminal residues. CDR3 sequence: CASTQTPCTEAFLGQ.

In regard to this clonotype: A much larger clone sits a single nucleotide away, making a read error possible. This rearrangement joins TRBV7-2 to TRBJ1-1; tentatively, D is TRBD1 (5 bases). Deletions cut 5 bases from V and 6 bases from J, with 13 bases between. The V gene's germline CDR1 is SGHTA and CDR2 FQGNSA. The CDR3 extends over 13 amino acids. The CDR3 spells CASSEQENAEAFF. The CDR3 bases are TGTGCCAGCAGCGAACAGGAAAACGCTGAAGCTTTCTTT.

A word on this clonotype: Since the CDR3 does not end with the conserved phenylalanine or tryptophan, this likely comes from a read error. The DNA is omitted, as the CDR3 cannot be located on it reliably, and the CDR3 follows TCRdb's listing. The genes are TRBV19 and TRBJ1-2; TRBD1, the table's D call, lacks a check against the DNA. The length of the CDR3 is 15 amino acids, counting both ends. Germline V gene data show CDR1 as LNHDA and CDR2 as SQIVND (reference sequence). CDR3 amino acids: CASSIDGPWSSGNTI.